Included here is one TCR beta chain sequence, with context. Its target antigen remains unknown. Base qualities are missing; no much larger clone stands one base away. The library relied on RT-PCR. Instrument on record: Illumina HiSeq 2500. TCRdb ran its own pipeline on the public reads, namely fastp trimming at Q25 and MiXCR clone calling, and kept in-frame beta chains. Rows matching on CDR3 protein sequence are summarized as one entry with the most common DNA and genes. This sample comprises more than 400,000 distinct CDR3 sequences, roughly 9.7% of them detected only once. Jointly, the top ten make up approximately 12% of the sample. Including the terminal cysteine and phenylalanine, the CDR3 comprises 15 residues. Only CDR3 DNA remains: 45 bases, in frame from the first base. Here V drops 8 bases and J drops 8 bases, and the junction holds 11 bases not matched to any gene. This entry is derived from a study of response to subunit inactivated influenza vaccine (dated by TCRdb to the late 2010s). For context, the study as a whole: The study used deep quantitative T cell receptor repertoire profiling to track responses to a trivalent subunit inactivated influenza vaccine.

What the authors observed across the whole study: According to the authors, only a limited number of new T cells may be recruited by each seasonal influenza vaccination.

The time point label of this sample denotes: approximately 40 days after influenza vaccine administration. This sequence uses TRBV12-3 or TRBV12-4 and TRBJ2-3, and 12 bases in between align with TRBD2. The sample here was PBMCs from blood, taken about 40 days after vaccination. The TCR sequence derives from a man in his forties or fifties who received an inactivated influenza vaccine. Donor details come from another sample of the same person, matched by shared clones. CDR3 region: CASRRGTSGRGTQYF. The sequenced DNA: TGTGCCAGCCGCCGGGGGACTAGCGGGCGGGGTACGCAGTATTTT.